The following is a T cell receptor beta chain sequence with its context. This entry comes from a study of blood T cell repertoires in COVID-19. The table came from immunoSEQ multiplex PCR; TCRdb's copy has only in-frame clones and leaves some out. This table has a few hundred thousand clones, about nine tenths appearing once. The germline V gene encodes CDR1 SGHTS and CDR2 YDEGEE. The CDR3 sequence is 15 residues long. Trimming left V 0 bases short and J 7 bases short, with 14 bases between. The TCR sequence derives from a woman in her forties who had recovered from COVID-19. This sequence joins TRBV5-8 and TRBJ2-4; a weak D match, TRBD2 (6 bases). The sequenced sample was peripheral blood. The CDR3 DNA is TGTGCCAGCAGCTTGGGGGGCCCAAGCGGGAACATTCAGTACTTC. Its translation is CASSLGGPSGNIQYF.